These 5 T cell receptor beta chains were all obtained from the same sample, sequenced in a study of T cell repertoires in cytomegalovirus infection. A single record per CDR3 protein comes from TCRdb applying MiXCR to the reads. Among around 140,000 distinct CDR3 sequences listed, about 6% were seen once. Sequencing was performed on PBMCs. These receptors were taken from a human donor in good health (CMV status not recorded). Some clones in this sample may be carry-over from other donors' samples.

This clonotype appeared many times. J is TRBJ2-1 and V is TRBV6-1; TRBD2 matches at 12 bases. This CDR3 contains 14 residues. Germline CDR1 MNHNS, CDR2 SASEGT. Trimming took 7 bases from V and 9 from J; bases not matched to a gene: 7. In DNA form, the CDR3 reads TGTGCCAGCACCCTAGCGGGGGGGCCCAGTGAGCAGTTCTTC. This sequence encodes CASTLAGGPSEQFF.

This clonotype has at least ten counts. This chain connects TRBV7-2 to TRBJ2-5; 9 positions match TRBD1. The CDR3 is 15 residues long. Unmatched junction bases numbered 7, after V lost 5 bases and J lost 3 bases. Germline values: CDR1 SGHTA, CDR2 FQGNSA. The CDR3 DNA sequence: TGTGCCAGCAGCATCACGGGACAGGGAGAAGAGACCCAGTACTTC. Its translation: CASSITGQGEETQYF.

This clonotype was recorded at least ten times. The V and J genes are TRBV7-3 and TRBJ2-1, with 14 bases aligning to TRBD2. This CDR3 comprises 18 residues. V trimming: 5 bases; J trimming: 4 bases; junction bases outside the gene matches: 10. Looked up from germline, CDR1 is SGHTA and CDR2 is FQGTGA. In DNA, the CDR3 is TGTGCCAGCAGCCCCGGGCCCGGACTAGCGGGGGGATACAATGAGCAGTTCTTC. It specifies CASSPGPGLAGGYNEQFF.

This clonotype came up a few times. This rearrangement joins TRBV11-2 to TRBJ2-7; 7 bases fit TRBD1. The germline CDR1 and CDR2 sequences are SGHAT and FQNNGV. The CDR3 has 17 amino acids. Trimming cost V 4 bases and J 1 base; bases outside gene matches: 13. The CDR3 DNA is TGTGCCAGCAGCTCGGGACAGTCTTACCGAGAATCCTACGAGCAGTACTTC. This gives the protein CASSSGQSYRESYEQYF.

The sample holds many counts of this clonotype. The chain employs TRBV7-2 and TRBJ1-5; D uncertain. The CDR3 is 14 amino acids. Germline lookup yields CDR1 SGHTA and CDR2 FQGNSA. V was cut by 2 bases and J by 5 bases, with 10 bases left in between. For the CDR3, the DNA is TGTGCCAGCAGCTTAATCACGAGCGATCAGCCCCAGCATTTT. Translated: CASSLITSDQPQHF.